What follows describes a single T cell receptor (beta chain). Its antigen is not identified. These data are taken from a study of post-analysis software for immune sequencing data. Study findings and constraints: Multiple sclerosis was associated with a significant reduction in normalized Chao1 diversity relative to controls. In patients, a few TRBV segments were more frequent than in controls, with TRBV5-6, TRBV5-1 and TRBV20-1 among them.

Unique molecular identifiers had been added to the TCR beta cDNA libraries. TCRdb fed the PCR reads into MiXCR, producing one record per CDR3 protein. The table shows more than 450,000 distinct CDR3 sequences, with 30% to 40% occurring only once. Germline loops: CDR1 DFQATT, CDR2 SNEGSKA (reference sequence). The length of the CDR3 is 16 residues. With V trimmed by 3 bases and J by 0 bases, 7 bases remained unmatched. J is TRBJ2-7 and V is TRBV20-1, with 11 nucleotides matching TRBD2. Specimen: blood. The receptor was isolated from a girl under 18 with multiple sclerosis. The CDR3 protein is CSASLFSGGASYEQYF. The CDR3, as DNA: TGCAGTGCTAGTCTTTTTAGCGGGGGGGCCTCCTACGAGCAGTACTTC.